This T cell receptor (beta chain) was found in a study of T-cell memory formation after mild COVID-19. Study details: The two donors had largely donor-specific TCR clusters. Whole-study results and caveats: Day 15 to 85 contracting clones showed balanced CD4/CD8; day 15 to 37 expanders favored CD4+.

About this clonotype itself: The target antigen is unknown.

TCR alpha and TCR beta cDNA libraries carrying sample barcodes and UMIs came from 5'RACE with constant-segment primers. Using its own MiXCR run on the 5' RACE reads, TCRdb lists one record per CDR3 protein. This sample yields roughly 150,000 distinct CDR3 sequences, of which about 14% are seen a single time; under 30% belongs to the top ten. Between the trimmed V and J ends, which lost 2 bases and 7 bases, there was a span of 15 bases. The CDR3 covers 15 residues. Germline lookup yields CDR1 MNHEY and CDR2 SVGAGI. The receptor's source is an adult woman who had mild COVID-19 (a few samples of this study predate the infection). Cell type and time point are not known. Material: PBMCs or a T cell subset sorted from them (not recorded which). The chain links TRBV6-5 to TRBJ2-1; D is undetermined. In nucleotides, the CDR3 is TGTGCCAGCAGTTACAAGGGCCCTGAGTGGAATGAGCAGTTCTTC. Translation gives CASSYKGPEWNEQFF.